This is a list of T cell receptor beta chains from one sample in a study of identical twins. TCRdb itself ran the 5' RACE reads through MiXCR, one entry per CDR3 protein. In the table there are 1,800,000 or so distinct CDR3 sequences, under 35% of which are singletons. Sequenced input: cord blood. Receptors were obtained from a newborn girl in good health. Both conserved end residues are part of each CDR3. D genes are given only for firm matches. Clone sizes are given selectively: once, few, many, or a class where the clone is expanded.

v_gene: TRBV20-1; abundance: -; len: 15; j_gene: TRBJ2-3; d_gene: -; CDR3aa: CSARDSRRGADTQYF; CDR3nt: TGCAGTGCTAGAGATAGCCGGAGGGGGGCAGATACGCAGTATTTT
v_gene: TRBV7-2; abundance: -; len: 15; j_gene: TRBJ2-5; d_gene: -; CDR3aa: CASSLAMLYQETQYF; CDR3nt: TGTGCCAGCAGCTTAGCGATGCTCTACCAAGAGACCCAGTACTTC
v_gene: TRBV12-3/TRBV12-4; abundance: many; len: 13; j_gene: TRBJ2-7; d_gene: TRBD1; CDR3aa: CASSGQGSYEQYF; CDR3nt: TGTGCCAGCAGTGGACAGGGGTCCTACGAGCAGTACTTC
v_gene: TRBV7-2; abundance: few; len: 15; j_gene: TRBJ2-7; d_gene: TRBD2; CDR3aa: CASSLLERGVREQYF; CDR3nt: TGTGCCAGCAGCTTACTGGAGCGGGGGGTCCGCGAGCAGTACTTC
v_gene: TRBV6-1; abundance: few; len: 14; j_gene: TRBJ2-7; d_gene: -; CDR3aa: CASSDRRPVYEQYF; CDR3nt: TGTGCCAGCAGTGATCGGCGCCCGGTCTACGAGCAGTACTTC
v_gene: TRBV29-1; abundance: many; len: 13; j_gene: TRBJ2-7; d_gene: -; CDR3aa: CSVVDGLSYEQYF; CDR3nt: TGCAGCGTTGTAGACGGCCTCTCCTACGAGCAGTACTTC
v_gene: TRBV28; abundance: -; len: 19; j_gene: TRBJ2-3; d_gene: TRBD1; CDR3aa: CASSLSPHDRARRTDTQYF; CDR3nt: TGTGCCAGCAGTTTATCCCCCCACGACAGGGCCAGACGCACAGATACGCAGTATTTT
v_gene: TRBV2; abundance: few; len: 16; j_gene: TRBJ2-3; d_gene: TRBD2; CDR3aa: CASSESGLAYTDTQYF; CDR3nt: TGTGCCAGCAGTGAATCGGGACTAGCGTACACAGATACGCAGTATTTT
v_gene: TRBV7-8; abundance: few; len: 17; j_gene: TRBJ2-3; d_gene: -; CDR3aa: CASSSEPRGFFADTQYF; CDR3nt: TGTGCCAGCAGCTCCGAACCAAGGGGGTTTTTTGCAGATACGCAGTATTTT
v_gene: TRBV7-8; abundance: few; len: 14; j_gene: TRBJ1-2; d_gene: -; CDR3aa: CASSKPRAGTGYTF; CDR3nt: TGTGCCAGCAGCAAACCCCGGGCAGGAACTGGCTACACCTTC
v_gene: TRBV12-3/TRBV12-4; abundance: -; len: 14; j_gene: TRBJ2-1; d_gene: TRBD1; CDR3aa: CASSWVGGYSEQFF; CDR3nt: TGTGCCAGCAGTTGGGTAGGGGGCTACAGTGAGCAGTTCTTC
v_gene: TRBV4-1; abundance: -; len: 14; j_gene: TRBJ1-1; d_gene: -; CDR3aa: CASSQTRENTEAFF; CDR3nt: TGCGCCAGCAGCCAGACAAGGGAGAACACTGAAGCTTTCTTT
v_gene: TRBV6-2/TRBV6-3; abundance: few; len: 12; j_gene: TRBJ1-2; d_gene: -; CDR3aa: CASSYSVYGYTF; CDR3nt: TGTGCCAGCAGTTACTCCGTCTATGGCTACACCTTC
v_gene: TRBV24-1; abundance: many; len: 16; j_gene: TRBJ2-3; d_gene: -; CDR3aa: CATSDPGRGRTDTQYF; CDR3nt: TGTGCCACCAGTGATCCCGGACGTGGGCGCACAGATACGCAGTATTTT
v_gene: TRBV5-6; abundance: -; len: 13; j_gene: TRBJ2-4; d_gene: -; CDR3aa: CASSQRTKNIQYF; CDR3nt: TGTGCCAGCAGCCAGCGGACCAAAAACATTCAGTACTTC
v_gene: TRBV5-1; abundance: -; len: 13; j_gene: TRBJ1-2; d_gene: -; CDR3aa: CASSFTLSYGYTF; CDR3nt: TGCGCCAGCAGCTTTACCCTATCTTATGGCTACACCTTC
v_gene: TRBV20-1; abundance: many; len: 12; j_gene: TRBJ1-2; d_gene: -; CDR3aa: CSAAGHLYGYTF; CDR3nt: TGCAGTGCTGCGGGACACCTCTATGGCTACACCTTC
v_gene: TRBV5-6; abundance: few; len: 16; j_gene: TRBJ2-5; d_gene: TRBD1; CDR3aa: CASSRFSTGLGETQYF; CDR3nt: TGTGCCAGCAGCAGATTCTCGACAGGGTTGGGGGAGACCCAGTACTTC
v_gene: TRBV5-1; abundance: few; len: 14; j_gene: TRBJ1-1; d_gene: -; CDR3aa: CASSSLLGNTEAFF; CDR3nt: TGCGCCAGCAGCTCCCTACTTGGGAACACTGAAGCTTTCTTT
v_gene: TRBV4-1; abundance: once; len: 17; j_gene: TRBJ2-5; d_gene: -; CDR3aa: CASSQERATHNQETQYF; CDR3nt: TGCGCCAGCAGCCAAGAAAGGGCGACGCATAACCAAGAGACCCAGTACTTC
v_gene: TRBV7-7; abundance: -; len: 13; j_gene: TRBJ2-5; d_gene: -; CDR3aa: CASSLKWGETQYF; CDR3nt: TGTGCCAGCAGCTTAAAATGGGGCGAGACCCAGTACTTC
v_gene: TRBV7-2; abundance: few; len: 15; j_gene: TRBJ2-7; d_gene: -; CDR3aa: CASSLYGQSVHEQYF; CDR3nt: TGTGCCAGCAGCTTATATGGACAGAGTGTCCACGAGCAGTACTTC
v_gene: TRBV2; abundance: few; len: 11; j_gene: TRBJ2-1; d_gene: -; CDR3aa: CASSEGETQFF; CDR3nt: TGTGCCAGCAGTGAGGGGGAGACCCAGTTCTTC
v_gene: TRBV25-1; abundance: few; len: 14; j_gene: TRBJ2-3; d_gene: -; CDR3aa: CASSGGFDADTQYF; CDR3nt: TGTGCCAGCAGTGGAGGGTTTGATGCAGATACGCAGTATTTT
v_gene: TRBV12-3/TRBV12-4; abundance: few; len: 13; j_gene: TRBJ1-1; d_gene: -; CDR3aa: CASSWSRDTEAFF; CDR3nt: TGTGCCAGCAGTTGGAGCAGGGACACTGAAGCTTTCTTT
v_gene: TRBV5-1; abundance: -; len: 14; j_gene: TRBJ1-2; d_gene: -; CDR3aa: CASSPRETNYGYTF; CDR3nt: TGCGCCAGCAGCCCGAGGGAGACTAACTATGGCTACACCTTC
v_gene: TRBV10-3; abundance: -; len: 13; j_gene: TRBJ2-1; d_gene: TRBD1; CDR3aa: CAIRRTGDNEQFF; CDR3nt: TGTGCCATCAGGAGGACAGGGGACAATGAGCAGTTCTTC
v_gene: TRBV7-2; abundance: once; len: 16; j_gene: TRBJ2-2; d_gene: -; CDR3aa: CASSSNRDVNTGELFF; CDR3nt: TGTGCCAGCAGCTCGAACCGGGACGTTAACACCGGGGAGCTGTTTTTT
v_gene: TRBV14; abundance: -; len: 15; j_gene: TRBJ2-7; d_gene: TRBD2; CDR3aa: CASSPASGRSYEQYF; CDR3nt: TGTGCCAGCAGCCCTGCTAGCGGGAGGTCCTACGAGCAGTACTTC
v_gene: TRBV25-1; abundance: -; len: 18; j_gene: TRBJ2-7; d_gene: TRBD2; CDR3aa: CASSDALLGLADTYEQYF; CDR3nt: TGTGCCAGCAGTGACGCCCTCCTCGGACTAGCGGATACCTACGAGCAGTACTTC
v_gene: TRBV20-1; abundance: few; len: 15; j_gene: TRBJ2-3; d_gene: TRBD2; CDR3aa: CSARTASGGTDTQYF; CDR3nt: TGCAGTGCTAGGACCGCTAGCGGGGGCACAGATACGCAGTATTTT
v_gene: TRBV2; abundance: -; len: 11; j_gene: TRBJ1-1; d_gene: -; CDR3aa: CAGTGQRGAFF; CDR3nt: TGTGCCGGAACAGGTCAGAGGGGAGCTTTCTTT